Following are 26 T cell receptor beta chains from one sample sequenced in a study of cytomegalovirus exposure and HLA in healthy donors. This PCR relied on a set of 60 Vbeta primers and 13 Jbeta primers. Profiled with immunoSEQ multiplex PCR; TCRdb holds only in-frame clones, not every one. The sample carries 200,000 to 300,000 clones, about 77% recorded once. The sequencing sample was made of PBMCs. These receptors were taken from a boy between 5 and 17 years old in good health and CMV-seronegative.

The CDR3 loop reads CASTVSGSRETQYF. CDR3 bases: TGTGCCAGCACCGTTAGCGGGAGCAGAGAGACCCAGTACTTC. This chain uses TRBV7-8 with TRBJ2-5; 9 nucleotides line up with TRBD2. The CDR3 is 14 amino acids. V shed 7 bases, J shed 4 bases, and the junction held 7 bases outside the gene matches. Germline lookup yields CDR1 SGHVS and CDR2 FQNEAQ.

The rearrangement links TRBV27 to TRBJ2-1; TRBD1 agrees at 8 bases. Looked up from germline, CDR1 is MNHEY and CDR2 is SMNVEV (reference sequence). The V and J ends lost 3 bases and 0 bases, in that order; junction bases with no gene match: 4. This CDR3 region has 16 residues. CDR3 residues: CASSFRDRSSYNEQFF. The CDR3 coding sequence is TGTGCCAGCAGTTTCCGGGACAGGAGCTCCTACAATGAGCAGTTCTTC.

In regard to this clone: This CDR3 is also generated by other DNA sequences in the sample. The V call is TRBV7-9, the J call TRBJ1-2, with 9 bases matching TRBD1. This CDR3 contains 15 residues. Germline V gene lookup returns CDR1 SEHNR and CDR2 FQNEAQ (reference sequence). V lost 3 bases and J lost 4; bases outside the gene matches: 6. The CDR3: CASSFTGGPSYGYTF. The CDR3 DNA reads as TGTGCCAGCAGCTTTACAGGGGGCCCTTCCTATGGCTACACCTTC.

The chain has TRBV5-1 and TRBJ2-7; perhaps TRBD1 as D (6 bases). CDR1 and CDR2 from the germline V gene are SGHRS and YFSETQ. The CDR3 runs 15 residues. Trimming left V 6 bases short and J 3 bases short, with 19 bases between. As DNA, the CDR3 is TGCGCCAGCAAGGACAGAAGTTCGGTGCACTACGAGCAGTACTTC. Encoded protein: CASKDRSSVHYEQYF.

The chain recombines TRBV5-4 with TRBJ2-1; 11 bases match TRBD2. J was trimmed by 0 bases and V by 0 bases; bases with no gene match: 2. The V gene's germline CDR1 is SGHNT and CDR2 YYREEE (reference sequence). CDR3 size: 17 residues. CDR3 sequence: CASSLASGGPSYNEQFF. Written as DNA, the CDR3 is TGTGCCAGCAGCTTGGCTAGCGGGGGGCCCTCCTACAATGAGCAGTTCTTC.

J is TRBJ2-2 and V is TRBV9; 8 positions match TRBD1. The CDR3 contains 15 residues. CDR1 is SGDLS and CDR2 is YYNGEE in the germline V gene. The junction had 6 bases not matched to a gene; V was cut back by 4 bases and J by 4 bases. In nucleotides, the CDR3 is TGTGCCAGCAGCCCAGGGGGCAGTCTCACCGGGGAGCTGTTTTTT. Protein: CASSPGGSLTGELFF.

The chain recombines TRBV15 with TRBJ2-5; a weak D match, TRBD1 (6 bases). V was shortened by 6 bases and J by 5 bases, with 13 bases between the two germline ends. The length of the CDR3 is 13 residues. CDR1 is LNHNV and CDR2 is YYDKDF in the germline V gene (reference sequence). CDR3 sequence: CATREDSWETQYF. The CDR3 DNA sequence: TGTGCCACCAGGGAGGACAGTTGGGAGACCCAGTACTTC.

This clone was seen just once. The chain links TRBV5-1 to TRBJ1-6; 7 nucleotides line up with TRBD1. Losses at the gene ends were 4 bases for V and 8 bases for J; bases not matched to a gene: 9. Germline loops: CDR1 SGHRS, CDR2 YFSETQ. This CDR3 region has 15 residues. The CDR3: CASSPAEGAHSPLHF. DNA for the CDR3: TGCGCCAGCAGCCCCGCGGAGGGGGCTCATTCACCCCTCCACTTT.

The gene calls are TRBV4-1 and TRBJ1-2, with 9 bases matching TRBD1. CDR1 is MGHRA and CDR2 is YSYEKL in the germline V gene. The length of the CDR3 is 16 residues. With V trimmed by 0 bases and J by 6 bases, 8 bases remained unmatched. Here the CDR3 DNA reads TGCGCCAGCAGCCAAGATCCCGGGACAGGGCGCAATGGCTACACCTTC. Its translation is CASSQDPGTGRNGYTF.

The rearrangement joins TRBV6-5 to TRBJ1-1; D is possibly TRBD1 (5 bases). The CDR3 consists of 13 residues. Germline values: CDR1 MNHEY, CDR2 SVGAGI. V was clipped by 8 bases and J by 1 base, with 11 bases between them. CDR3 in amino acids: CASGRGGNTEAFF. The CDR3 region has the DNA TGTGCCAGCGGACGGGGGGGGAACACTGAAGCTTTCTTT.

J is TRBJ2-7 and V is TRBV4-1, with 10 nucleotides matching TRBD2. CDR3 length: 20 residues. Germline V gives CDR1 MGHRA, CDR2 YSYEKL. V shed 4 bases, J shed 6 bases, and the junction held 24 bases outside the gene matches. CDR3 DNA sequence: TGCGCCAGCAGCCCCGGGACCGGTAAGGTAGTAGCGGGGGGTATCGGCGAGCAGTACTTC. It is translated as CASSPGTGKVVAGGIGEQYF.

The chain is built from TRBV9 and TRBJ2-7, with no clear D. This CDR3 comprises 15 residues. Looked up from germline, CDR1 is SGDLS and CDR2 is YYNGEE. Trimming took off 0 bases at V and 7 bases at J, with 17 bases between the two ends. CDR3 nucleotide sequence: TGTGCCAGCAGCGTAGCGGCGGATACCTTCGGGGAGCAGTACTTC. This sequence encodes CASSVAADTFGEQYF.

The genes are TRBV29-1 and TRBJ2-5, with 8 bases aligning to TRBD2. Trimming cost V 7 bases and J 4 bases; bases outside gene matches: 11. This CDR3 region has 14 residues. Germline lookup yields CDR1 SQVTM and CDR2 ANQGSEA. In DNA form, the CDR3 reads TGCAGCGCCACCAAGCGGGGGCGGGGAGAGACCCAGTACTTC. Amino acids: CSATKRGRGETQYF.

This clone was seen a few times. CDR3 loop: CASSPREVGEQYF. CDR3 coding DNA: TGTGCCAGCAGCCCCCGTGAGGTTGGGGAGCAGTACTTC. The chain recombines TRBV11-2 with TRBJ2-7; unclear D gene. CDR1 and CDR2 from the germline V gene are SGHAT and FQNNGV. This CDR3 is built from 13 residues. V lost 5 bases and J 7 bases, leaving 15 bases between the germline ends.

The CDR3 coding sequence is TGTGCCAGCATGTCCCTTCTTAGCTATGGCTACACCTTC. Encoded protein: CASMSLLSYGYTF. The chain carries TRBV2 and TRBJ1-2, with D unclear. The V end lost 7 bases, the J end lost 4 bases, and 13 bases lay between the germline ends. The CDR3 is 13 amino acids. Germline loops: CDR1 SNHLY, CDR2 FYNNEI.

The rearrangement uses TRBV5-5 and TRBJ2-7; D not resolved. Germline assignment: CDR1 SGHKS and CDR2 YYEKEE (reference sequence). The CDR3 is 14 residues long. Trimming took 0 bases from V and 2 from J, leaving 9 bases between them. The CDR3 here is CASSLGRVAYEQYF. Here the CDR3 DNA reads TGTGCCAGCAGCTTGGGTCGTGTCGCCTACGAGCAGTACTTC. The variable domain in full, with the rest retrieved from reference TRBV5-5 and TRBJ2-7, is DAGVTQSPTHLIKTRGQQVTLRCSPISGHKSVSWYQQVLGQGPQFIFQYYEKEERGRGNFPDRFSARQFPNYSSELNVNALLLGDSALYLCASSLGRVAYEQYFGPGTRLTVT.

The V gene is TRBV9, the J gene TRBJ1-3, with TRBD1 matching 9 bases. The germline V gene encodes CDR1 SGDLS and CDR2 YYNGEE. J lost 3 bases, V lost 4 bases, and 8 bases had no gene match. The CDR3 sequence is 16 residues long. The CDR3 sequence is CASSPWDRVFGNTIYF. CDR3 bases: TGTGCCAGCAGCCCCTGGGACAGGGTGTTTGGAAACACCATATATTTT.

The V call is TRBV4-2, the J call TRBJ1-1, with unresolved D. This CDR3 has 17 residues. CDR1 is LGHNA and CDR2 is YNFKEQ in the germline V gene. Trimming cost V 3 bases and J 0 bases, with 17 bases left between them. This CDR3 is CASSQVPSGLMNTEAFF. CDR3 nucleotide sequence: TGTGCCAGCAGCCAGGTGCCCTCAGGTTTGATGAACACTGAAGCTTTCTTT.

The chain is built from TRBV2 and TRBJ1-5; possibly TRBD1 for D (6 bases). The CDR3 extends over 14 amino acids. V shed 4 bases and J shed 7 bases, with 14 bases lying between them. In germline, CDR1 is SNHLY, CDR2 FYNNEI. The CDR3 nucleotides are TGTGCCAGCAGTGGCAGGGGTCGAACCCAGCCCCAGCATTTT. It encodes CASSGRGRTQPQHF.

The J gene is TRBJ2-3, the V gene TRBV5-8, with a possible D match to TRBD1 (6 bases). CDR3 size: 14 residues. The ends were cut back, 4 bases at V and 2 bases at J, with 11 bases in the middle. Germline V gene sequence: CDR1 SGHTS, CDR2 YDEGEE. The CDR3 DNA reads as TGTGCCAGCAGCCTCCTGGGGGCCACAGATACGCAGTATTTT. Its translation: CASSLLGATDTQYF.

V and J are TRBV4-2 and TRBJ2-7; 9 bases fit TRBD2. The junction had 7 bases not matched to a gene; V was cut back by 1 base and J by 6 bases. CDR1 and CDR2 from the germline V gene are LGHNA and YNFKEQ. CDR3 size: 15 residues. The CDR3 DNA reads as TGTGCCAGCAGCCAAGTTAGCGGGAGCAGAGTCGAGCAGTACTTC. Translation gives CASSQVSGSRVEQYF.

J is TRBJ1-5 and V is TRBV6-6; D gene unclear. V was shortened by 7 bases and J by 7 bases, with 17 bases between the two germline ends. This CDR3 spans 14 amino acids. Germline assignment: CDR1 MNHNY and CDR2 SVGAGI (reference sequence). The CDR3 here is CASNLEGLRQPQHF. The CDR3, as DNA: TGTGCCAGCAACCTCGAGGGTCTCCGCCAGCCCCAGCATTTT.

The V gene is TRBV5-1, the J gene TRBJ2-1; no reliable D call. The V gene's germline CDR1 is SGHRS and CDR2 YFSETQ. V was shortened by 5 bases and J by 6 bases, with 12 bases between the two germline ends. This CDR3 spans 13 amino acids. The CDR3 reads CASRNYGGNEQFF. The CDR3 DNA reads TGCGCCAGCAGAAATTACGGCGGCAATGAGCAGTTCTTC.

J is TRBJ1-1 and V is TRBV6-6; a possible D gene is TRBD1 (6 bases). The ends were cut back, 6 bases at V and 5 bases at J, with 19 bases in the middle. The CDR3 is made up of 15 amino acids. Germline values: CDR1 MNHNY, CDR2 SVGAGI (reference sequence). The CDR3 reads CASRRQTGSWTEAFF. CDR3 nucleotide sequence: TGTGCCAGCAGACGACAAACAGGGAGCTGGACTGAAGCTTTCTTT.

This clone was found once. The gene calls are TRBV18 and TRBJ2-5; no reliable D call. CDR3 size: 14 residues. V lost 3 bases and J 1 base, leaving 9 bases between the germline ends. Germline lookup yields CDR1 KGHSH and CDR2 LQKENI. This chain's CDR3 is CASSPTRLQETQYF. The DNA of the CDR3 is TGTGCCAGCTCACCCACAAGACTCCAAGAGACCCAGTACTTC.

The V gene is TRBV27, the J gene TRBJ1-1; D unresolved. CDR3 length: 18 amino acids. V dropped 1 base and J dropped 2 bases, with 20 bases sitting between them. The germline CDR1 and CDR2 sequences are MNHEY and SMNVEV (reference sequence). The CDR3 nucleotides read TGTGCCAGCAGTTTATATCGCCGAGTCGGGGTTCCAAACACTGAAGCTTTCTTT. It codes for CASSLYRRVGVPNTEAFF.